This entry describes one T cell receptor beta chain. Its antigen is as yet unknown. The data stem from a study of T-cell memory formation after mild COVID-19. Whole-study context: There were largely donor-specific TCR clusters. Study-level findings and limits: For contracting clones, CD4+ ones sat mainly in CM and EM, CD8+ in EMRA.

Constant-segment-primed 5'RACE gave TCR alpha and TCR beta cDNA libraries with sample barcodes and UMIs. TCRdb reanalysed the 5' RACE reads using MiXCR and keeps one entry per CDR3 protein. The sample lists 250,000 to 400,000 distinct CDR3 sequences, around 15% occurring once. The specimen sequenced was PBMCs or a T cell subset sorted from them (not recorded which). The clonotype comes from a man younger than 30 who had mild COVID-19 (a few samples of this study predate the infection). Cell type and time point are not known.

The chain's CDR3 is CASSPDRSGYTF. The CDR3 DNA sequence: TGTGCCAGCAGCCCGGATCGGAGCGGCTACACCTTC. V usage is TRBV4-2 and J usage is TRBJ1-2, with D uncertain. CDR1 is LGHNA and CDR2 is YNFKEQ in the germline V gene. V shed 4 bases and J shed 8 bases, with 11 bases lying between them. The CDR3 extends over 12 amino acids.